A selection of T cell receptor beta chains follows, all from one sample in a study of beta chain features in type 1 diabetes. Assay used: immunoSEQ multiplex PCR; TCRdb lists only in-frame clones, some missing. The table has approximately 110,000 clones, approximately 39% seen once; the top ten hold around 0.07%. The sample was stem cell memory CD4+ T cells from blood. The receptors shown here come from a woman between 18 and 29 years old in good health. Both conserved end residues are part of each CDR3. A D gene is named only where the DNA matches it firmly. Part of the rows lack a size; the others show once, few, many or a class for expanded clones.

d_call	v_call	clone_size	j_call	cdr3_aa	cdr3_nt
TRBD2	TRBV5-1	few	TRBJ2-5	CASSLELAGGPAQETQYF	TGCGCCAGCAGCTTGGAGCTAGCGGGAGGGCCAGCCCAAGAGACCCAGTACTTC
.	TRBV15	.	TRBJ1-5	CATSRDRGFQPQHF	TGTGCCACCAGCAGAGATCGAGGGTTTCAGCCCCAGCATTTT
TRBD2	TRBV30	few	TRBJ2-3	CAWSFQRRLAGGTDTQYF	TGTGCCTGGAGTTTCCAACGTCGGCTAGCGGGAGGCACAGATACGCAGTATTTT
TRBD2	TRBV9	.	TRBJ2-7	CASSVGQRDYEQYF	TGTGCCAGCAGCGTAGGTCAGCGGGATTACGAGCAGTACTTC
.	TRBV20-1	.	TRBJ2-7	CSAVPGVEQYF	TGCAGTGCCGTACCGGGGGTCGAGCAGTACTTC
TRBD1	TRBV7-9	few	TRBJ1-4	CASSLVTGGEKLFF	TGTGCCAGCAGCTTAGTGACAGGGGGTGAAAAACTGTTTTTT
.	TRBV25-1	.	TRBJ2-7	CASRDLNTYEQYF	TGTGCCAGCAGAGATCTAAATACCTACGAGCAGTACTTC
.	TRBV7-9	few	TRBJ1-2	CASSIELRIAPDGYTF	TGTGCCAGCAGCATAGAACTCCGAATAGCCCCGGATGGCTACACCTTC
.	TRBV27	.	TRBJ1-2	CASSLRLGIIYGYTF	TGTGCCAGCAGTTTAAGACTCGGGATAATCTATGGCTACACCTTC
.	TRBV7-9	.	TRBJ1-1	CASSLAQGSEAFF	TGTGCCAGCAGCTTAGCCCAGGGATCTGAAGCTTTCTTT
.	TRBV7-9	few	TRBJ1-1	CASSLGYRDGEAFF	TGTGCCAGCAGCTTAGGATACAGGGATGGTGAAGCTTTCTTT
.	TRBV6-6	.	TRBJ2-3	CASSSVADTQYF	TGTGCCAGCAGTAGCGTAGCAGATACGCAGTATTTT
TRBD1	TRBV7-3	.	TRBJ1-1	CASRTGENTEAFF	TGTGCCAGCAGAACAGGGGAGAACACTGAAGCTTTCTTT
TRBD2	TRBV5-4	.	TRBJ2-7	CASSLGDSGSYEQYF	TGTGCCAGCAGCTTGGGGGATAGCGGGAGCTACGAGCAGTACTTC
TRBD1	TRBV28	.	TRBJ2-7	CASSWRGQGNYEQYF	TGTGCCAGCAGTTGGAGGGGACAGGGGAACTACGAGCAGTACTTC
.	TRBV4-2	.	TRBJ2-1	CATGPTWGLGDEQFF	TGTGCCACTGGGCCGACGTGGGGCTTAGGTGATGAGCAGTTCTTC
TRBD1	TRBV5-1	few	TRBJ1-1	CASSLEQGRIAEAFF	TGCGCCAGCAGCTTGGAACAGGGGCGGATCGCTGAAGCTTTCTTT
.	TRBV30	few	TRBJ1-5	CAWSFRSSNQPQHF	TGTGCCTGGAGTTTCAGGTCGAGCAATCAGCCCCAGCATTTT
TRBD2	TRBV18	once	TRBJ2-1	CASSQTSGFSYNEQFF	TGTGCCAGCTCACAAACTAGCGGTTTCTCCTACAATGAGCAGTTCTTC
.	TRBV7-3	.	TRBJ2-3	CASSPTRDSDTQYF	TGTGCCAGCAGCCCGACACGGGACTCTGATACGCAGTATTTT
.	TRBV5-6	.	TRBJ2-7	CASSRWDSRSSYEQYF	TGTGCCAGCAGCCGATGGGACTCCAGGAGCTCCTACGAGCAGTACTTC
TRBD2	TRBV27	once	TRBJ2-3	CASSGVIAGPFTDTQYF	TGTGCCAGCAGCGGGGTCATAGCGGGACCATTCACAGATACGCAGTATTTT
.	TRBV13	.	TRBJ1-1	CASSYRTAAFF	TGTGCCAGCAGCTACCGGACTGCAGCTTTCTTT
.	TRBV7-3	few	TRBJ2-7	CASSCRDSLSYEQYF	TGTGCCAGCAGTTGTCGGGATAGCCTCTCCTACGAGCAGTACTTC
.	TRBV10-2	.	TRBJ2-2	CASRVVEELFF	TGCGCCAGCCGAGTTGTCGAGGAGCTGTTTTTT
TRBD2	TRBV2	few	TRBJ2-3	CASSERLAGYTDTQYF	TGTGCCAGCAGTGAACGACTAGCGGGGTACACAGATACGCAGTATTTT
.	TRBV28	.	TRBJ2-1	CASRAGMTNEQFF	TGTGCCAGCAGAGCGGGTATGACCAATGAGCAGTTCTTC
.	TRBV5-1	few	TRBJ2-7	CASAGPKGWSYEQYF	TGCGCCAGCGCCGGTCCTAAGGGGTGGTCCTACGAGCAGTACTTC
TRBD1	TRBV28	few	TRBJ1-5	CASSERQGAEGNQPQHF	TGTGCCAGCAGTGAACGACAGGGGGCGGAGGGCAATCAGCCCCAGCATTTT
.	TRBV6-1	.	TRBJ1-5	CASRVFYSNQPQHF	TGTGCCAGCAGGGTGTTCTATAGCAATCAGCCCCAGCATTTT
.	TRBV6-6	.	TRBJ2-5	CASSKPSRAQETQYF	TGTGCCAGCAGTAAACCCTCGAGGGCCCAGGAGACCCAGTACTTC
TRBD1	TRBV27	.	TRBJ2-3	CASSRQGTDTQYF	TGTGCCAGCAGCAGACAGGGGACGGATACGCAGTATTTT
.	TRBV29-1	few	TRBJ2-5	CSVAGQIQETQYF	TGCAGCGTCGCTGGACAAATCCAAGAGACCCAGTACTTC
TRBD1	TRBV19	.	TRBJ2-1	CASRPRDSMTQFF	TGTGCCAGTAGGCCTCGGGACAGTATGACGCAGTTCTTC
.	TRBV10-3	.	TRBJ1-1	CAISESTVMNTEAFF	TGTGCCATCAGTGAGTCGACAGTTATGAACACTGAAGCTTTCTTT
TRBD1	TRBV18	.	TRBJ1-2	CASSRGTGFGYTF	TGTGCCAGCTCACGCGGGACAGGTTTTGGCTACACCTTC
.	TRBV7-2	.	TRBJ1-5	CASSPDNNQPQHF	TGTGCCAGCAGCCCGGACAATAATCAGCCCCAGCATTTT
.	TRBV6-5	.	TRBJ2-3	CASSYSEGTDTQYF	TGTGCCAGCAGTTACTCGGAGGGCACAGATACGCAGTATTTT
.	TRBV5-4	.	TRBJ2-5	CASSFPGSLGTQYF	TGTGCCAGCAGCTTTCCCGGGAGCCTGGGAACCCAGTACTTC
.	TRBV5-1	.	TRBJ2-7	CASRDRQASYEQYF	TGCGCCAGCAGGGATAGGCAGGCCTCCTACGAGCAGTACTTC
.	TRBV27	.	TRBJ1-3	CASSLRGQLWNTIYF	TGTGCCAGCAGTTTAAGAGGACAGCTCTGGAACACCATATATTTT
TRBD2	TRBV7-6	few	TRBJ2-5	CASSLFGVAGGGQETQYF	TGTGCCAGCAGCTTATTCGGTGTGGCGGGAGGAGGGCAAGAGACCCAGTACTTC
TRBD1	TRBV7-9	few	TRBJ2-1	CASTRDRAYNEQFF	TGTGCCAGTACCCGGGACAGGGCATACAATGAGCAGTTCTTC
TRBD2	TRBV15	.	TRBJ2-5	CATSRGPASGQETQYF	TGTGCCACCAGCAGAGGGCCGGCTAGCGGTCAAGAGACCCAGTACTTC
TRBD2	TRBV7-9	.	TRBJ2-1	CASSSSGRFNNEQFF	TGTGCCAGCAGCTCGAGCGGGAGATTCAACAATGAGCAGTTCTTC
.	TRBV28	few	TRBJ1-4	CASRSWTVGKLFF	TGTGCCAGCAGATCCTGGACAGTCGGAAAACTGTTTTTT
.	TRBV6-5	few	TRBJ2-2	CASSMDTNTGELFF	TGTGCCAGCAGCATGGACACAAACACCGGGGAGCTGTTTTTT
.	TRBV28	few	TRBJ1-1	CASNLGQGRTEAFF	TGTGCCAGCAACCTCGGACAAGGACGGACTGAAGCTTTCTTT